These T cell receptor beta chains were read from a single sample in a study of cytomegalovirus exposure and HLA in healthy donors. Generated by immunoSEQ multiplex PCR, the TCRdb table keeps only in-frame clones and is missing some. The sample consists of 150,000 to 200,000 clones, more than 60% of them appearing once. The sample taken for sequencing was PBMCs. These receptors all come from a middle-aged woman in good health and CMV-seropositive. Both conserved end residues are part of each CDR3. D genes are given only for firm matches. The size field is filled for only some rows; it gives once, few, many or a size class.

j_gene,d_gene,v_gene,abundance,CDR3nt,CDR3aa
TRBJ1-1,.,TRBV25-1,.,TGTGCCAGCAGTAATACAGGGAGGGGGACTGAAGCTTTCTTT,CASSNTGRGTEAFF
TRBJ2-2,TRBD1,TRBV19,.,TGTGCCAGTAGTTTTCGTGGGACAGGGCAACTGTTTTTT,CASSFRGTGQLFF
TRBJ1-5,TRBD1,TRBV19,.,TGTGCCAGTAGTATAGCCAGGGGGCCTTATCAGCCCCAGCATTTT,CASSIARGPYQPQHF
TRBJ1-3,.,TRBV4-1,.,TGCGCCAGCAGCCAAGCCGCCTATCAGGGTCCTGGAAACACCATATATTTT,CASSQAAYQGPGNTIYF
TRBJ1-1,TRBD1,TRBV6-1,.,TGTGCCAGCAGTGCTACAGGGGATACTGAAGCTTTCTTT,CASSATGDTEAFF
TRBJ2-7,.,TRBV4-1,once,TGCGCCAGCAGCCAAGGGCCCTACGAGCAGTACTTC,CASSQGPYEQYF
TRBJ2-7,.,TRBV6-5,.,TGTGCCAGCAGAACAGGGTGGTACGAGCAGTACTTC,CASRTGWYEQYF
TRBJ1-2,.,TRBV15,.,TGTGCCACCAGCAGAGAAAGCGGAGAGCATACCGGCTACACCTTC,CATSRESGEHTGYTF
TRBJ2-1,.,TRBV4-1,.,TGCGCCAGCAGCCAAGACCCGGGAGACGTGCAGTTCTTC,CASSQDPGDVQFF
TRBJ2-7,TRBD2,TRBV6-5,.,TGTGCCAGCAGGCCCGTTGCGGGAGTTGTCTACGAGCAGTACTTC,CASRPVAGVVYEQYF
TRBJ1-6,.,TRBV2,.,TGTGCCAGCAGTGAAGCGGCCTTTTCACCCCTCCACTTT,CASSEAAFSPLHF
TRBJ1-2,.,TRBV2,.,TGTGCCATTGGGGAGGAGGACGGCCGGGGCTACACCTTC,CAIGEEDGRGYTF
TRBJ2-1,TRBD2,TRBV9,.,TGTGCCAGCAGCGTCGGGGCTAGCGGAAACAATGAGCAGTTCTTC,CASSVGASGNNEQFF
TRBJ2-5,TRBD1,TRBV19,few,TGTGCCAGTAGTGCGGACAGGGCGGAGACCCAGTACTTC,CASSADRAETQYF
TRBJ2-3,TRBD1,TRBV9,.,TGTGCCAGCAGCACTGCAGGGGGCGCCACAGATACGCAGTATTTT,CASSTAGGATDTQYF
TRBJ1-1,TRBD1,TRBV29-1,.,TGCAGCGGCCAGGGGACAGGGAACACTGAAGCTTTCTTT,CSGQGTGNTEAFF
TRBJ1-1,TRBD1,TRBV27,.,TGTGCCAGCAGGGACAGGGCTCAGAGCTGGGACACTGAAGCTTTCTTT,CASRDRAQSWDTEAFF
TRBJ2-1,.,TRBV7-3,.,TGTGCCAGCAGCTCCGGACAAAGTTGGAGTAATGAGCAGTTCTTC,CASSSGQSWSNEQFF
TRBJ1-5,.,TRBV30,.,TGTGCCTGGAGTGTAAGGCAGGGCAATCAGCCCCAGCATTTT,CAWSVRQGNQPQHF
TRBJ1-1,.,TRBV28,.,TGTGCCAGCAGTTGGCGAGGTATGAACACTGAAGCTTTCTTT,CASSWRGMNTEAFF
TRBJ2-7,.,TRBV7-7,.,TGTGCCTGGCCCAGGGAGGTCTACGAGCAGTACTTC,CAWPREVYEQYF
TRBJ1-2,.,TRBV2,.,TGTGCCAGCAGACCCGGGATTTATGGCTACACCTTC,CASRPGIYGYTF
TRBJ2-1,.,TRBV19,.,TGTGCCAGTACCCCATTATTGGGAGCTTACAATGAGCAGTTCTTC,CASTPLLGAYNEQFF
TRBJ2-3,.,TRBV5-1,.,TGCGCCAGCAGCTTGGGAGGCGGGACTTACACAGATACGCAGTATTTT,CASSLGGGTYTDTQYF
TRBJ2-7,.,TRBV27,.,TGTGCCACCCTGTTTCCCTACGAGCAGTACTTC,CATLFPYEQYF
TRBJ1-5,.,TRBV7-9,few,TGTGCCAGCAGCCACGCAGGGGACAATCAGCCCCAGCATTTT,CASSHAGDNQPQHF
TRBJ2-1,TRBD1,TRBV6-4,.,TGTGCCAGCAGCATGTCTCAGGGGGATGAGCAGTTCTTC,CASSMSQGDEQFF
TRBJ2-2,.,TRBV5-1,.,TGCGCCAGCGCCCCAGGGTTTTCAAACACCGGGGAGCTGTTTTTT,CASAPGFSNTGELFF
TRBJ1-1,.,TRBV9,.,TGTGCCAGCAGCCCAAATCCTCTATTCTTAAGAGCTTTCTTT,CASSPNPLFLRAFF
TRBJ2-7,TRBD2,TRBV25-1,.,TGTGCCAGCAGTGGACGGGGACTAGGCTACGAGCAGTACTTC,CASSGRGLGYEQYF
TRBJ1-1,TRBD1,TRBV25-1,.,TGTGCCAGCAGTGAACACGGACAGGGAAAGACTGAAGCTTTCTTT,CASSEHGQGKTEAFF
TRBJ2-1,TRBD2,TRBV4-2,.,TGTGCCAGCAGCCAAGATCTAATAATAGGGACTAGCGGGAGATACAATGAGCAGTTCTTC,CASSQDLIIGTSGRYNEQFF
TRBJ1-4,.,TRBV11-2,once,TGTGCCAGCAGCTCCAGGGGTTCAGAGGATGAAAAACTGTTTTTT,CASSSRGSEDEKLFF
TRBJ2-7,TRBD2,TRBV2,.,TGTGCCAGCAGGGACCTGGCGGGAGACCACGAGCAGTACTTC,CASRDLAGDHEQYF
TRBJ1-1,TRBD1,TRBV9,once,TGTGCCAGCAGCTTCGGGACAGGCAACACTGAAGCTTTCTTT,CASSFGTGNTEAFF
TRBJ2-2,TRBD2,TRBV4-2,.,TGTGCCAGCAGCCCTCGACTAGCGCGCGCGAACACCGGGGAGCTGTTTTTT,CASSPRLARANTGELFF
TRBJ1-1,TRBD1,TRBV27,.,TGTGCCAGCAAATTGAGACAGGGTCTCATGAACACTGAAGCTTTCTTT,CASKLRQGLMNTEAFF
TRBJ2-7,.,TRBV28,.,TGTGCCAGCAATCCTGGGCAGAGCTCCTACGAGCAGTACTTC,CASNPGQSSYEQYF
TRBJ1-1,.,TRBV27,.,TGTGCCAGCAGGGGAAGTAGGGGCCCCAACACTGAAGCTTTCTTT,CASRGSRGPNTEAFF
TRBJ1-3,.,TRBV7-8,.,TGTGCCAGCAGTCCCGGACAGGGAAACACCATATATTTT,CASSPGQGNTIYF
TRBJ2-7,TRBD1,TRBV27,once,TGTGCCAGCAGTTTATCGGGGACAGGGCTCTCCTACGAGCAGTACTTC,CASSLSGTGLSYEQYF
TRBJ2-3,TRBD2,TRBV5-6,.,TGTGCCAGCACTCCTCTAGCGGGAGGTGCTGATACGCAGTATTTT,CASTPLAGGADTQYF
TRBJ2-1,TRBD2,TRBV5-1,few,TGCGCCAGCAGCTTGATTAGCGGACTAGGATCTGAGCAGTTCTTC,CASSLISGLGSEQFF
TRBJ2-3,TRBD2,TRBV4-2,few,TGTGCCAGCAGCCAAGGGACTAGCGGAGAAAACACAGATACGCAGTATTTT,CASSQGTSGENTDTQYF
TRBJ1-4,TRBD1,TRBV15,once,TGTGCCACCAGCAGGTCGGGACAGCCTAATGAAAAACTGTTTTTT,CATSRSGQPNEKLFF
TRBJ2-5,.,TRBV6-6,.,TGTGCCAGCAGTTACTCGAGTAGAGGCCGGGAGACCCAGTACTTC,CASSYSSRGRETQYF
TRBJ2-4,.,TRBV5-4,.,TGTGCCAGCAGCTTCGACGGAGGGGACCTAGCCAAAAACATTCAGTACTTC,CASSFDGGDLAKNIQYF
TRBJ1-5,TRBD1,TRBV19,.,TGTGCCAGTAGTATGGGACAGGGGAAGCAAAGCAATCAGCCCCAGCATTTT,CASSMGQGKQSNQPQHF
TRBJ1-1,.,TRBV7-2,.,TGTGCCAGCAGCTTATTGGGTCGGGGGAACACTGAAGCTTTCTTT,CASSLLGRGNTEAFF
TRBJ2-6,TRBD1,TRBV6-1,.,TGTGCCAGCAGTGTCGACAGGGGAGATCCTGGGGCCAACGTCCTGACTTTC,CASSVDRGDPGANVLTF
TRBJ2-7,.,TRBV4-2,.,TGTGCCAGCAGCCTTACTACGACGGGCGAGCAGTACTTC,CASSLTTTGEQYF